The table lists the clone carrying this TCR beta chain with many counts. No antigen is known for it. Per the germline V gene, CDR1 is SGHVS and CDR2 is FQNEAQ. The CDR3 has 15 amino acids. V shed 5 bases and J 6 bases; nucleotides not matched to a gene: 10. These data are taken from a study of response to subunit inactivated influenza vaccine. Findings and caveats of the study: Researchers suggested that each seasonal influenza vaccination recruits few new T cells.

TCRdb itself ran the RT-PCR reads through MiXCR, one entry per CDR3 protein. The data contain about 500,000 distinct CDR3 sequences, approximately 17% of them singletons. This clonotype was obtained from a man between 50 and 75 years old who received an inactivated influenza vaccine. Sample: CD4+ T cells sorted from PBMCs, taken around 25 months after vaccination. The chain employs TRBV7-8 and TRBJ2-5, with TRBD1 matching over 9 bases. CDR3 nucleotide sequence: TGTGCCAGCAGCGCGTACTACAGGGGGCTGAAGACCCAGTACTTC. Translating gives CASSAYYRGLKTQYF. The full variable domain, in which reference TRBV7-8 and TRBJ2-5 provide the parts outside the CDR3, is GAGVSQSPRYKVAKRGQDVALRCDPISGHVSLFWYQQALGQGPEFLTYFQNEAQLDKSGLPSDRFFAERPEGSVSTLKIQRTQQEDSAVYLCASSAYYRGLKTQYFGPGTRLLVL.